This T cell receptor (beta chain) is drawn from a study of siplizumab effects on memory and regulatory T cells. This CDR3 is 14 amino acids long. V lost 2 bases, J lost 4 bases, and 12 bases lay in between. CDR1 and CDR2 (germline): ENHRY, SYGVKD. Approximately 100,000 TCR templates underwent assay in every sample. Sequencing used immunoSEQ multiplex PCR; TCRdb keeps in-frame clones, though not all of them. The sample has 85,000 or so clones; around 95% are singletons. The receptor comes from a human donor in good health. The sequenced material came from CD8+ T cells sorted from blood. The rearrangement uses TRBV10-3 and TRBJ2-7; the D is unclear. The CDR3 sequence is CAISEPIAPYEQYF. The CDR3 DNA reads as TGTGCCATCAGTGAGCCAATAGCCCCTTACGAGCAGTACTTC.